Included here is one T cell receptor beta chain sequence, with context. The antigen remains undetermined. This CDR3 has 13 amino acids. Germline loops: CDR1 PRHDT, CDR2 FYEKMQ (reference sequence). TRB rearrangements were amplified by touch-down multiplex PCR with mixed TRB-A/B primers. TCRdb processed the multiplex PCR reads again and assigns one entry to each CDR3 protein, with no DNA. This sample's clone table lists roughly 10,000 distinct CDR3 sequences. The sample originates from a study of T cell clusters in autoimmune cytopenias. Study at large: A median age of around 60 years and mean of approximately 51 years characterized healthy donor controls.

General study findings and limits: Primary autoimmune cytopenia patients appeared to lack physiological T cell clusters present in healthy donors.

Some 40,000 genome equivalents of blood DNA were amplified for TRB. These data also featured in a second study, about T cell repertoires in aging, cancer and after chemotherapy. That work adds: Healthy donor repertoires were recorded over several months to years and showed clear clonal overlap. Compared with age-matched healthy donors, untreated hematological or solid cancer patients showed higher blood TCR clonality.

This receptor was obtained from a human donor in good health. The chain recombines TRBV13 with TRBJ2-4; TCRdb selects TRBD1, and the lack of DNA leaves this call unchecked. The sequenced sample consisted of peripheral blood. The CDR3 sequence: CASRSPAKNIQYF.